The source of this T cell receptor (beta chain) is a study of blood T cell repertoires in COVID-19. Study context: COVID-19 samples, acute and convalescent, were from the United States, Italy and Spain.

Cohort 3 donors were reported recovered after two negative PCRs, clearance, or symptom resolution. Profiling relied on immunoSEQ multiplex PCR, and the TCRdb table lists in-frame clones only, not all of them. Of around 300,000 clones detected, 88% appear once; the ten largest clones hold about 3%. With V trimmed by 6 bases and J by 2 bases, 15 bases remained unmatched. The CDR3 is 18 amino acids. Germline V lookup: CDR1 LNHDA, CDR2 SQIVND (reference sequence). This TCR derives from a woman between 45 and 60 years old who had recovered from COVID-19. The genes are TRBV19 and TRBJ2-3; 9 positions agree with TRBD1. Sequencing was done on a sample of PBMCs or T cells enriched from blood (not recorded which). The CDR3 bases are TGTGCCAGTAGAACTACCGGGCCGGGACAGGGCTCCACAGATACGCAGTATTTT. Encoded protein: CASRTTGPGQGSTDTQYF.